The 22 T cell receptor beta chains below all came from one sample that was sequenced in a study of Ad26.COV2.S vaccination and SARS-CoV-2 variants. Measured with immunoSEQ multiplex PCR; TCRdb has only the in-frame clones, and not every one. This sample has around 250,000 clones, with around 88% found just once. As to treatment: 15 to 20 received Ad26.COV2.S at low or high dose, single or two shots; several received placebo; per-sample allocation not given. Collection of the samples took place on day 63 after the first injection of vaccine or placebo. This specimen was peripheral blood, taken in a trial of Ad26.COV2.S vaccine versus placebo. These TCRs come from a person aged 18 to 59 who received the Ad26.COV2.S COVID-19 vaccine or a placebo.

This clone has a single count. The chain recombines TRBV27 with TRBJ2-3; D is unclear. This CDR3 is built from 12 residues. Trimming cost V 6 bases and J 6 bases, with 10 bases left between them. Germline assignment: CDR1 MNHEY and CDR2 SMNVEV (reference sequence). The CDR3 sequence: CASRGRADTQYF. CDR3 nucleotide sequence: TGTGCCAGCAGAGGACGGGCGGATACGCAGTATTTT.

This chain links TRBV9 with TRBJ1-1; D uncertain. The CDR3 totals 14 residues. CDR1 and CDR2 from the germline V gene are SGDLS and YYNGEE. Trimming stripped 0 bases from V and 0 bases from J, with 6 bases between. CDR3 amino acids: CASSVAPLNTEAFF. The CDR3 DNA reads as TGTGCCAGCAGCGTAGCCCCGCTGAACACTGAAGCTTTCTTT.

This clone occurred a few times. This sequence joins TRBV5-6 and TRBJ1-5; TRBD1 agrees at 8 bases. J was trimmed by 6 bases and V by 2 bases; bases with no gene match: 4. The V gene's germline CDR1 is SGHDT and CDR2 YYEEEE. There are 14 residues in the CDR3. The CDR3 region has the DNA TGTGCCAGCAGCTTAGGCCAGGGGGCTCAGCCCCAGCATTTT. It translates to CASSLGQGAQPQHF.

The J gene is TRBJ1-3, the V gene TRBV7-2; 8 bases are a match to TRBD1. The CDR3 is 18 amino acids. Trimming at V came to 4 bases and at J to 4 bases, leaving 15 bases not matched to a gene. Per germline, CDR1 SGHTA and CDR2 FQGNSA. Here the CDR3 reads CASSSGLGTGPRGNTIYF. In DNA, the CDR3 is TGTGCCAGCAGCTCAGGGCTAGGGACAGGACCACGCGGAAACACCATATATTTT. Supplemented by reference TRBV7-2 and TRBJ1-3, the full variable domain reads GAGVSQSPSNKVTEKGKDVELRCDPISGHTALYWYRQSLGQGLEFLIYFQGNSAPDKSGLPSDRFSAERTGGSVSTLTIQRTQQEDSAVYLCASSSGLGTGPRGNTIYFGEGSWLTVV.

This chain links TRBV5-8 with TRBJ2-5; 7 bases line up with TRBD2. The germline CDR1 and CDR2 sequences are SGHTS and YDEGEE. V lost 0 bases, J lost 5 bases, and 7 bases stayed unmatched. The CDR3 is 15 residues long. The CDR3 DNA reads TGTGCCAGCAGCTTGGCTGGAAATAGCGGGGAGACCCAGTACTTC. This translates into CASSLAGNSGETQYF. The full variable domain, with the rest looked up from reference TRBV5-8 and TRBJ2-5, is EAGVTQSPTHLIKTRGQQATLRCSPISGHTSVYWYQQALGLGLQFLLWYDEGEERNRGNFPPRFSGRQFPNYSSELNVNALELEDSALYLCASSLAGNSGETQYFGPGTRLLVL.

The chain couples TRBV7-6 to TRBJ2-2; D possibly corresponds to TRBD1 (5 bases). This CDR3 spans 15 amino acids. Germline CDR1 and CDR2: SGHVS and FNYEAQ. V lost 2 bases and J 4 bases, leaving 11 bases between the germline ends. The CDR3 coding sequence is TGTGCCAGCAGCTTATACAGGACGGGCACCGGGGAGCTGTTTTTT. The encoded protein is CASSLYRTGTGELFF. Variable domain in full (rest from reference TRBV7-6 and TRBJ2-2): GAGVSQSPRYKVTKRGQDVALRCDPISGHVSLYWYRQALGQGPEFLTYFNYEAQQDKSGLPNDRFSAERPEGSISTLTIQRTEQRDSAMYRCASSLYRTGTGELFFGEGSRLTVL.

The gene calls are TRBV6-2 or TRBV6-3 and TRBJ2-7; 9 positions match TRBD2. The trim removed 0 bases at V and 2 bases at J, leaving 8 bases unmatched. This CDR3 comprises 17 residues. The germline gives CDR1 MNHEY, CDR2 SVGEGT. The CDR3 here is CASSYSRSSGSPYEQYV. CDR3 nucleotides: TGTGCCAGCAGTTACTCGCGAAGTAGCGGGAGTCCCTACGAGCAGTACGTC.

The V call is TRBV6-2 or TRBV6-3, the J call TRBJ2-5, with 7 bases aligning to TRBD1. The CDR3 is 16 amino acids. Germline V gene lookup returns CDR1 MNHEY and CDR2 SVGEGT. Germline trimming cut 6 bases from V and 1 base from J; bases unmatched to any gene: 11. CDR3 sequence: CASSPRDSNFQETQYF. In DNA form, the CDR3 reads TGTGCCAGCAGCCCCAGGGACAGTAACTTCCAAGAGACCCAGTACTTC.

This chain uses TRBV7-6 with TRBJ2-1; D gene ambiguous. There are 12 residues in the CDR3. In germline, CDR1 is SGHVS, CDR2 FNYEAQ. V shed 5 bases and J shed 6 bases, with 8 bases lying between them. The CDR3 DNA is TGTGCCAGCAGCGCCCCGGGCAATGAGCAGTTCTTC. Translating it yields CASSAPGNEQFF.

This clone has only one observation. CDR3 amino acids: CASSPQTGGAETQYF. The DNA of the CDR3 is TGTGCCAGCAGCCCACAGACAGGGGGCGCCGAGACCCAGTACTTC. The chain has TRBV7-2 and TRBJ2-5; TRBD1 matches at 10 bases. Germline assignment: CDR1 SGHTA and CDR2 FQGNSA. There are 15 residues in the CDR3. V shed 5 bases, J shed 5 bases, and the junction held 8 bases outside the gene matches.

The J gene is TRBJ1-5, the V gene TRBV27; 7 nucleotides agree with TRBD1. The trim removed 3 bases at V and 6 bases at J, leaving 8 bases unmatched. Germline assignment: CDR1 MNHEY and CDR2 SMNVEV (reference sequence). The CDR3 runs 15 residues. In DNA, the CDR3 is TGTGCCAGCAGTTTGCATCAGGGGGTAAGTCAGCCCCAGCATTTT. This translates into CASSLHQGVSQPQHF.

The gene calls are TRBV7-3 and TRBJ2-3; no reliable D call. V was pared by 5 bases and J by 6 bases, with 15 bases between. Germline-derived CDR1 and CDR2 are SGHTA and FQGTGA. The CDR3 extends over 14 amino acids. The CDR3 is CASSQTGSTDTQYF. CDR3 DNA: TGTGCCAGCAGCCAGACGGGTTCAACCGATACGCAGTATTTT.

This clone was observed a single time. The V gene is TRBV12-5, the J gene TRBJ1-1, with unresolved D. This CDR3 contains 15 residues. CDR1 is LGHNT, CDR2 FRNRAP, per germline. The V and J ends lost 5 bases and 4 bases respectively, with 17 bases between them. CDR3 residues: CASGPKPGVATEAFF. The CDR3 coding sequence is TGTGCTAGTGGTCCAAAACCTGGGGTGGCCACTGAAGCTTTCTTT.

V gene TRBV5-4 combines with J gene TRBJ2-5, with D possibly TRBD1 on 5 matching bases. Trimming shortened V by 10 bases and J by 2 bases, and 15 bases separated the two germline ends. CDR3 length: 13 residues. The V gene's germline CDR1 is SGHNT and CDR2 YYREEE (reference sequence). The CDR3 loop is CAFRVGQQETQYF. DNA of the CDR3: TGTGCCTTCAGGGTAGGGCAGCAAGAGACCCAGTACTTC.

The chain uses TRBV7-9 and TRBJ2-1; D perhaps matches TRBD2 (5 bases). CDR3 size: 17 residues. In germline, CDR1 is SEHNR, CDR2 FQNEAQ (reference sequence). V gave up 1 base and J gave up 8 bases, with 21 bases separating them. In DNA form, the CDR3 reads TGTGCCAGCAGCTTAGGAGGACTCCCGTATACGGCGCATGAGCAGTTCTTC. It encodes CASSLGGLPYTAHEQFF.

The chain has TRBV13 and TRBJ2-1; possibly TRBD1 for D (5 bases). Per the germline V gene, CDR1 is PRHDT and CDR2 is FYEKMQ (reference sequence). V was shortened by 2 bases and J by 1 base, with 12 bases between the two germline ends. This CDR3 spans 16 amino acids. CDR3 amino acids: CASSLLRQGSYNEQFF. The CDR3 DNA follows: TGTGCCAGCAGCTTATTGAGGCAGGGATCCTACAATGAGCAGTTCTTC. Complete variable domain (other parts from reference TRBV13 and TRBJ2-1): AAGVIQSPRHLIKEKRETATLKCYPIPRHDTVYWYQQGPGQDPQFLISFYEKMQSDKGSIPDRFSAQQFSDYHSELNMSSLELGDSALYFCASSLLRQGSYNEQFFGPGTRLTVL.

This rearrangement joins TRBV11-2 to TRBJ1-3, with a possible D match to TRBD1 (6 bases). V lost 1 base to trimming and J lost 0 bases, with 10 bases between them. The CDR3 runs 16 residues. Per germline, CDR1 SGHAT and CDR2 FQNNGV. The DNA of the CDR3 is TGTGCCAGCAGCTTAGTCAGGGGCAGCTCTGGAAACACCATATATTTT. This gives the protein CASSLVRGSSGNTIYF.

The CDR3 loop reads CASSPTGGASYGYTF. Written as DNA, the CDR3 is TGTGCCAGCAGCCCCACAGGGGGCGCGAGCTATGGCTACACCTTC. The rearrangement uses TRBV9 and TRBJ1-2, with 9 bases that match TRBD1. Germline V lookup: CDR1 SGDLS, CDR2 YYNGEE. J gave up 4 bases and V 4 bases, and 8 bases lay outside the gene matches. The CDR3 sequence is 15 residues long. The full variable domain, rest sourced from reference TRBV9 and TRBJ1-2, is DSGVTQTPKHLITATGQRVTLRCSPRSGDLSVYWYQQSLDQGLQFLIQYYNGEERAKGNILERFSAQQFPDLHSELNLSSLELGDSALYFCASSPTGGASYGYTFGSGTRLTVV.

V gene TRBV29-1 combines with J gene TRBJ1-4; a possible D gene is TRBD1 (6 bases). The CDR3 is 15 amino acids. Trimming left V 6 bases short and J 3 bases short, with 17 bases between. The germline CDR1 and CDR2 sequences are SQVTM and ANQGSEA. CDR3 bases: TGCAGCGTCCCGGCCACAGGGTTTGCTAATGAAAAACTGTTTTTT. Protein product: CSVPATGFANEKLFF.

The chain joins TRBV20-1 to TRBJ2-1; no definite D call. The germline V and J ends were trimmed by 0 bases and 10 bases, with 7 bases remaining between them. The CDR3 runs 11 residues. The germline gives CDR1 DFQATT, CDR2 SNEGSKA (reference sequence). CDR3 sequence: CSARDIREQFF. The CDR3 coding sequence is TGCAGTGCTAGAGATATTCGGGAGCAGTTCTTC.

This chain uses TRBV27 with TRBJ2-2; D not resolved. The CDR3 spans 14 residues. V was cut by 4 bases and J by 5 bases, with 11 bases left in between. Germline assignment: CDR1 MNHEY and CDR2 SMNVEV (reference sequence). Here the CDR3 DNA reads TGTGCCAGCAGTTACGCAGGAGTAACCGGGGAGCTGTTTTTT. Translating gives CASSYAGVTGELFF.

The CDR3 sequence: CATSARTGNGELFF. The CDR3 DNA reads as TGTGCCACCAGTGCCCGGACAGGGAACGGGGAGCTGTTTTTT. The chain combines TRBV24-1 with TRBJ2-2, with 8 bases matching TRBD1. Germline CDR1 KGHDR, CDR2 SFDVKD. The V gene end was trimmed by 5 bases and the J gene end by 7 bases; junction bases not matched to a gene: 5. This CDR3 is built from 14 residues.